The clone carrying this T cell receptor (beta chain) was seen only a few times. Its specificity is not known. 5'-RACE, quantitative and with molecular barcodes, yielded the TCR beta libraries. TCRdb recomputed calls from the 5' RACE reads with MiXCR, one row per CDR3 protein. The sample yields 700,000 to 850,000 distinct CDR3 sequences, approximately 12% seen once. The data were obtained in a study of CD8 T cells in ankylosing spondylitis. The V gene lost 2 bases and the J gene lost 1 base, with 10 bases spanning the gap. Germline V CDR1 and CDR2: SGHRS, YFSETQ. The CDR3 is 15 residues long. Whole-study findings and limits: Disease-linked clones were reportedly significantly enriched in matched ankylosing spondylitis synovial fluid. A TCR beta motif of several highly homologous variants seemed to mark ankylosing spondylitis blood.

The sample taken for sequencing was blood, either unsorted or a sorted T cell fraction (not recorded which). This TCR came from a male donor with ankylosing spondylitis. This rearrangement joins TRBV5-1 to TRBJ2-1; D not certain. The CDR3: CASSLDDLSYNEQFF. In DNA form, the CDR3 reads TGCGCCAGCAGCTTAGACGACCTATCCTACAATGAGCAGTTCTTC.